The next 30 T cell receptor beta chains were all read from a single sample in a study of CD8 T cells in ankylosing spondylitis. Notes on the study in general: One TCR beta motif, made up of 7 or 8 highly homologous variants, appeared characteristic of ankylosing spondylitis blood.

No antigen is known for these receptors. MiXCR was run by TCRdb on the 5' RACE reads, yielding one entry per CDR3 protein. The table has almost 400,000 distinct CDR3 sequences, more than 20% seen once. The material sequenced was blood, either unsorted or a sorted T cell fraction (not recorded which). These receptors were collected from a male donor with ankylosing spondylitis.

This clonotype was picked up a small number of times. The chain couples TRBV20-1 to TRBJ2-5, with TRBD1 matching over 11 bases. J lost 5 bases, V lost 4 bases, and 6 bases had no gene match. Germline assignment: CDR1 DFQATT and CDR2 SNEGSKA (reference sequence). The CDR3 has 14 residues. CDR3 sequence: CSAIGTGGTETQYF. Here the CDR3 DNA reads TGCAGTGCTATCGGGACAGGGGGTACGGAGACCCAGTACTTC.

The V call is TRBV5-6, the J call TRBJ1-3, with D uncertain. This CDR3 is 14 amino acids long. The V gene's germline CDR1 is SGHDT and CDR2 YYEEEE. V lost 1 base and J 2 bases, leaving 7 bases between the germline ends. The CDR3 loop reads CASSLWVAGNTIYF. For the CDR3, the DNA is TGTGCCAGCAGCTTGTGGGTCGCTGGAAACACCATATATTTT.

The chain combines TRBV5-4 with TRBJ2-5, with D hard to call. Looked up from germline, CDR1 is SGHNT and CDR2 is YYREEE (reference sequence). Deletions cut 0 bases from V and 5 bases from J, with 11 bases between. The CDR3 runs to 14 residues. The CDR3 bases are TGTGCCAGCAGCTTGGCGTCTGGGGTTGAGACCCAGTACTTC. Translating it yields CASSLASGVETQYF.

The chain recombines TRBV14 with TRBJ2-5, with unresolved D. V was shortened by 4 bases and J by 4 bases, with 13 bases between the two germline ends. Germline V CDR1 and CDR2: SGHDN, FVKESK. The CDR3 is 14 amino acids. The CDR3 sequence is CASSPGVPRETQYF. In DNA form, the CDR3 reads TGTGCCAGCAGCCCGGGCGTACCCAGAGAGACCCAGTACTTC.

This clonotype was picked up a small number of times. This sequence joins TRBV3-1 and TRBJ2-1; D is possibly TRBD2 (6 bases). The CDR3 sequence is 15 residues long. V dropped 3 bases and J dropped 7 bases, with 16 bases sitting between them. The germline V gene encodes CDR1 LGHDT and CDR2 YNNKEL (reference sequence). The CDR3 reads CASSQGSGPQNEQFF. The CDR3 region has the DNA TGTGCCAGCAGCCAGGGTAGCGGACCGCAAAATGAGCAGTTCTTC.

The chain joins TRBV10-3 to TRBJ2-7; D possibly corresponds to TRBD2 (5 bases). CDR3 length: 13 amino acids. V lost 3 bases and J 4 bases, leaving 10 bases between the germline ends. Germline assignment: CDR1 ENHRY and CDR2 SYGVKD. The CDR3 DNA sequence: TGTGCCATCAGTGATCCTAGCAGGTACGAGCAGTACTTC. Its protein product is CAISDPSRYEQYF.

The CDR3 loop is CASSSAPGLAVGETQYF. CDR3 bases: TGTGCCAGCAGCTCCGCACCGGGACTAGCGGTGGGGGAGACCCAGTACTTC. The V call is TRBV7-8, the J call TRBJ2-5; 11 nucleotides align to TRBD2. The length of the CDR3 is 17 residues. Germline lookup yields CDR1 SGHVS and CDR2 FQNEAQ. V was pared by 4 bases and J by 5 bases, with 12 bases of the junction left unmatched.

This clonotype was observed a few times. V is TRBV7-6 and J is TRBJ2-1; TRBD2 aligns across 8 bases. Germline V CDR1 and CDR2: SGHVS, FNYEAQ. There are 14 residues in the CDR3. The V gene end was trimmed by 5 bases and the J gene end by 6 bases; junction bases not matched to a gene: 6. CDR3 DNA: TGTGCCAGCAGCCGGACTAGCTCCCTCAATGAGCAGTTCTTC. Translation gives CASSRTSSLNEQFF.

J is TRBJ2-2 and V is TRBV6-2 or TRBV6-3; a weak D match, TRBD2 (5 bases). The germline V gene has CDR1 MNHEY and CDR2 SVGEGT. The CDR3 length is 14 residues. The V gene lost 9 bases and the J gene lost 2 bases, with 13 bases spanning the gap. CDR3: CARSTTSNTGELFF. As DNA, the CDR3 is TGTGCCAGATCGACTACCTCAAACACCGGGGAGCTGTTTTTT.

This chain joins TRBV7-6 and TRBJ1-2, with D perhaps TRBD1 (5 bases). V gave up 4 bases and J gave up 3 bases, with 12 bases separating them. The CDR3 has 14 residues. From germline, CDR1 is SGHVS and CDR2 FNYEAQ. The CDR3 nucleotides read TGTGCCAGCAGCTCAACCGGGGGGGACTATGGCTACACCTTC. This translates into CASSSTGGDYGYTF.

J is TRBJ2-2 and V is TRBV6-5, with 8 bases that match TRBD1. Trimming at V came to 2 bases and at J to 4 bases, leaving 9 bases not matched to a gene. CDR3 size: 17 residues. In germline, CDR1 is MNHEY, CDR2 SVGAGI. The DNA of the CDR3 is TGTGCCAGCAGTTACACTCCTAGGGGGACAGGCACCGGGGAGCTGTTTTTT. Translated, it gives CASSYTPRGTGTGELFF.

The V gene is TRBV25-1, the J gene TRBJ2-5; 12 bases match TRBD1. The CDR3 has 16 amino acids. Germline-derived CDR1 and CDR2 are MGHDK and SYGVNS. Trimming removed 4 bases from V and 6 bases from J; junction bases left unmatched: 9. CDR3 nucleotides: TGTGCCAGCAGTGGATGGGGGACAGGGGGCGTGCAGACCCAGTACTTC. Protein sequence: CASSGWGTGGVQTQYF. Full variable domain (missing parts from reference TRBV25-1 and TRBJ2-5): EADIYQTPRYLVIGTGKKITLECSQTMGHDKMYWYQQDPGMELHLIHYSYGVNSTEKGDLSSESTVSRIRTEHFPLTLESARPSHTSQYLCASSGWGTGGVQTQYFGPGTRLLVL.

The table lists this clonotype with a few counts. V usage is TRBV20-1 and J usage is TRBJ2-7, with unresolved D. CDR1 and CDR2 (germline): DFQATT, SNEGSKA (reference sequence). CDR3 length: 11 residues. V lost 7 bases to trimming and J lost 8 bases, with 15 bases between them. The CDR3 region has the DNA TGCAGTGGTATAGTCATGGGTAAGCAGTACTTC. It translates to CSGIVMGKQYF.

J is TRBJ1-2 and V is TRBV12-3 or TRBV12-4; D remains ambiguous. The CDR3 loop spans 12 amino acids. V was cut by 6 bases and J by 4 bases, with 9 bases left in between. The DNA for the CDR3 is TGTGCCAGCAGAATGGGAATCTATGGCTACACCTTC. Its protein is CASRMGIYGYTF.

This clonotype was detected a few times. CDR3 sequence (DNA): TGCAGTGCTAGTGTTGGGGCGGACAACGAGCAGTACTTC. Translated, it gives CSASVGADNEQYF. The J gene is TRBJ2-7, the V gene TRBV20-1; a possible D gene is TRBD1 (5 bases). Per germline, CDR1 DFQATT and CDR2 SNEGSKA (reference sequence). V was clipped by 3 bases and J by 5 bases, with 14 bases between them. The CDR3 is 13 residues long.

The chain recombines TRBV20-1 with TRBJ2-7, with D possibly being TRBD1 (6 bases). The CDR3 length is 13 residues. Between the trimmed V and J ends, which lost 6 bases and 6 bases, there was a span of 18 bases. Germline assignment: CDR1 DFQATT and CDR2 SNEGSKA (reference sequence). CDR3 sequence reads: CSAKGGLSLEQYF. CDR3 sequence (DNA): TGCAGTGCCAAAGGGGGATTGTCACTCGAGCAGTACTTC.

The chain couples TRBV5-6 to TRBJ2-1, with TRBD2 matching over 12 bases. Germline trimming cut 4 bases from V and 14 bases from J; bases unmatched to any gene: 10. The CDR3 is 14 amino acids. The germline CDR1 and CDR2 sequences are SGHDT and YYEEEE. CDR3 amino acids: CASSKRLAGDYEFF. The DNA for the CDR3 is TGTGCCAGCAGCAAGAGACTAGCGGGAGATTATGAGTTCTTC.

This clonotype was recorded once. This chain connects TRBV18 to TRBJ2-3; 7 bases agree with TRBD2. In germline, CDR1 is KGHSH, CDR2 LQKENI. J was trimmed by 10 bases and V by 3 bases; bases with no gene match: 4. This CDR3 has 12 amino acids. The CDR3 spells CASSPGGYAQYF. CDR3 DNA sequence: TGTGCCAGCTCACCGGGGGGGTACGCGCAGTATTTT. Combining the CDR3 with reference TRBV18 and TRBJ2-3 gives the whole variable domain NAGVMQNPRHLVRRRGQEARLRCSPMKGHSHVYWYRQLPEEGLKFMVYLQKENIIDESGMPKERFSAEFPKEGPSILRIQQVVRGDSAAYFCASSPGGYAQYFGPGTRLTVL.

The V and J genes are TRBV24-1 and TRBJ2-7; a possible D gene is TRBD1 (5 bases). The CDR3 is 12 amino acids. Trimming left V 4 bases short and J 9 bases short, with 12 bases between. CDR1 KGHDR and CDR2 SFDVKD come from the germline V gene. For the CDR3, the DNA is TGTGCCACCAGTGACCAGACTGACAGGCAGTACTTC. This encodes CATSDQTDRQYF.

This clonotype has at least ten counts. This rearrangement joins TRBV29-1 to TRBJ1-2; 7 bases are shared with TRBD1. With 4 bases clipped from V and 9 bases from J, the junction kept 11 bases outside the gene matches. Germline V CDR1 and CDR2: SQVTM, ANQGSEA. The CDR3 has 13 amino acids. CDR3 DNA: TGCAGCGTTGGAGGACAGGCTGGTACGAGCTACACCTTC. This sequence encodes CSVGGQAGTSYTF.

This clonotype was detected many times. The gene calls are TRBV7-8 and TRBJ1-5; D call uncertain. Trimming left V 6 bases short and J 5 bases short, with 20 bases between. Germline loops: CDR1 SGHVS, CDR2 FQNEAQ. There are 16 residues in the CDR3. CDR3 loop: CASSIGRITRHQPQHF. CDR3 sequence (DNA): TGTGCCAGCAGTATCGGACGGATCACCCGCCATCAGCCCCAGCATTTT.

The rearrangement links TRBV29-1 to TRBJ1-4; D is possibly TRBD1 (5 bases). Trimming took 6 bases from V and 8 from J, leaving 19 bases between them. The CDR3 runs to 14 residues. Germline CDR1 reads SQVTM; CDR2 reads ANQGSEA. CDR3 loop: CSVAGGPRAEKLFF. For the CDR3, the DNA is TGCAGCGTAGCAGGAGGCCCCAGGGCCGAAAAACTGTTTTTT.

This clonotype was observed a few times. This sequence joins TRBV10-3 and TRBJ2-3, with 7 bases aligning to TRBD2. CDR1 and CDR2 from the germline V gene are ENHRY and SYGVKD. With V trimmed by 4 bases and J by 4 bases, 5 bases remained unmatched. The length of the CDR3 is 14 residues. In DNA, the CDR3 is TGTGCCATCAGTGCGCGGGAGTTATCAGATACGCAGTATTTT. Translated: CAISARELSDTQYF.

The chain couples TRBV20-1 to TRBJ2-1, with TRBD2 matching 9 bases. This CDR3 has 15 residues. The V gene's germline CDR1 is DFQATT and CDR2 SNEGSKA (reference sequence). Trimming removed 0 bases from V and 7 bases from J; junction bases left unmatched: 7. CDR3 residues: CSARDFSGSLNEQFF. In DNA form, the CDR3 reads TGCAGTGCTAGAGACTTTAGCGGGAGCCTTAATGAGCAGTTCTTC.

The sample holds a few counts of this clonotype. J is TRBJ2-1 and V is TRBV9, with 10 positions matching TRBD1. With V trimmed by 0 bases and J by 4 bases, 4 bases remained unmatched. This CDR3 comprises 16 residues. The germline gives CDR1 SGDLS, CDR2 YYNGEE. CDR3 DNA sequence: TGTGCCAGCAGCGTAGCGGACAGGGGGGGTTACAATGAGCAGTTCTTC. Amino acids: CASSVADRGGYNEQFF.

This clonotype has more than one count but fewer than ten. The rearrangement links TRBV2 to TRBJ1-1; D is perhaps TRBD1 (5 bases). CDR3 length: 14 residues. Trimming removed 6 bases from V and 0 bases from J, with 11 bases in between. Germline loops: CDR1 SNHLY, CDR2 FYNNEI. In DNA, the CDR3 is TGTGCCAGCAGGGTTTCACAGGTGAACACTGAAGCTTTCTTT. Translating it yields CASRVSQVNTEAFF.

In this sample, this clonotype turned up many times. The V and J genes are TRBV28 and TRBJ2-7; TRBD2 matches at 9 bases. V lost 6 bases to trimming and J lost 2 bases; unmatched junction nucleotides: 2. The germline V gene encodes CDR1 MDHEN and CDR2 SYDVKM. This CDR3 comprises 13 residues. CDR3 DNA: TGTGCCAGCAGGACTAGCGGTGCCTACGAGCAGTACTTC. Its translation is CASRTSGAYEQYF.

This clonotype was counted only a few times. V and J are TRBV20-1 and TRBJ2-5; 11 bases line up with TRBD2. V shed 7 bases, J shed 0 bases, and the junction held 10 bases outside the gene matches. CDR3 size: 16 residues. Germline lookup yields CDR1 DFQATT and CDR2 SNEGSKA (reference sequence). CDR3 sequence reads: CSVAGTSGGYQETQYF. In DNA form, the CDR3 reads TGCAGTGTTGCCGGGACTAGCGGAGGGTACCAAGAGACCCAGTACTTC.

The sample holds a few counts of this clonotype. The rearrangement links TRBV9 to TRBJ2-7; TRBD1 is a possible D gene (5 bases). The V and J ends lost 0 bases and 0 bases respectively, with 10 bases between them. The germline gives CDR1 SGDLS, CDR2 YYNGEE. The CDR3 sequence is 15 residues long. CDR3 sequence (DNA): TGTGCCAGCAGCGTAGCCCCAGGGTTCTCCTACGAGCAGTACTTC. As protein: CASSVAPGFSYEQYF.

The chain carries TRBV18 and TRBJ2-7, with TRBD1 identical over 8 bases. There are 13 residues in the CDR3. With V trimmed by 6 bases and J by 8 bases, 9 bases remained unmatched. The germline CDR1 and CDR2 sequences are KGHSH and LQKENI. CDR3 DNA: TGTGCCAGCTCCCAGGGACAGGCGGGTAAGCAGTACTTC. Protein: CASSQGQAGKQYF.